Each of the 6 T cell receptor beta chains below was sequenced from the same sample in a study of shared clonotypes between healthy human individuals. Measured with immunoSEQ multiplex PCR; TCRdb has only the in-frame clones, and not every one. The sample holds about 450,000 clones; roughly 85% are singletons and the top ten take roughly 12%. The sample taken for sequencing was PBMCs. These TCRs come from a woman between 40 and 50 years old in good health. Some clones in this sample may be carry-over from other donors' samples.

CDR3 sequence reads: CASSLDRRGNEQFF. CDR3 sequence (DNA): TGTGCCAGCAGCTTAGACAGACGGGGGAATGAGCAGTTCTTC. The V gene is TRBV7-2, the J gene TRBJ2-1; perhaps TRBD2 as D (6 bases). Trimming removed 1 base at V and 7 bases at J, with 11 bases between. The CDR3 spans 14 residues. Germline V lookup: CDR1 SGHTA, CDR2 FQGNSA.

The chain couples TRBV29-1 to TRBJ1-4; perhaps TRBD1 as D (6 bases). Per germline, CDR1 SQVTM and CDR2 ANQGSEA. The CDR3 has 13 amino acids. V lost 7 bases, J lost 5 bases, and 14 bases lay in between. CDR3 DNA sequence: TGCAGCGCAGGACAGAACCGCAATGAAAAACTGTTTTTT. This encodes CSAGQNRNEKLFF.

V usage is TRBV28 and J usage is TRBJ1-1, with TRBD1 matching 8 bases. CDR1 is MDHEN and CDR2 is SYDVKM in the germline V gene. Germline trimming cut 3 bases from V and 0 bases from J; bases unmatched to any gene: 9. The CDR3 contains 17 residues. The CDR3 reads CASSLGSRGLLNTEAFF. The CDR3 DNA is TGTGCCAGCAGTTTGGGGTCCAGGGGGCTATTGAACACTGAAGCTTTCTTT.

The sample holds one count of this clone. This chain uses TRBV6-5 with TRBJ2-3, with D perhaps TRBD2 (5 bases). Trimming shortened V by 5 bases and J by 1 base, and 10 bases separated the two germline ends. Germline V gives CDR1 MNHEY, CDR2 SVGAGI. The CDR3 is made up of 14 amino acids. The CDR3 loop reads CASSPRRGTDTQYF. Written as DNA, the CDR3 is TGTGCCAGCAGTCCACGGCGGGGCACAGATACGCAGTATTTT.

This clone was picked up a small number of times. This chain connects TRBV27 to TRBJ2-5; 9 positions agree with TRBD1. Germline V gives CDR1 MNHEY, CDR2 SMNVEV (reference sequence). The CDR3 covers 13 residues. The trim removed 5 bases at V and 5 bases at J, leaving 3 bases unmatched. This CDR3 reads CASSTGGRETQYF. The CDR3 DNA follows: TGTGCCAGCAGTACAGGGGGCCGGGAGACCCAGTACTTC.

For the CDR3, the DNA is TGCGCCAGCAGCTCCGGGACTAGCGGGAGAGACACCGGGGAGCTGTTTTTT. It encodes CASSSGTSGRDTGELFF. The chain couples TRBV5-1 to TRBJ2-2, with 14 bases that match TRBD2. The ends lost 3 bases at V and 3 bases at J; junction bases unmatched: 4. Per germline, CDR1 SGHRS and CDR2 YFSETQ. The length of the CDR3 is 17 residues.